These T cell receptor beta chains were read from a single sample in a study of blood T cell repertoires in COVID-19. Only in-frame clones appear in the TCRdb table, and some are missing; sequencing was by immunoSEQ multiplex PCR. The data show nearly 350,000 clones, roughly nine tenths seen once. Input material: PBMCs or T cells enriched from blood (not recorded which). These receptors originate from a woman aged 25 to 45 who had recovered from COVID-19. Each CDR3 is given with its conserved first and last residue. The D gene is left open where the match is weak. Clone sizes are given selectively: once, few, many, or a class where the clone is expanded.

J gene: TRBJ2-3; V gene: TRBV19; D gene: NA; clone size: NA; CDR3 protein: CASGTGRGNTDTQYF; CDR3 DNA: TGTGCCAGTGGAACAGGTCGGGGGAACACAGATACGCAGTATTTT
J gene: TRBJ1-5; V gene: TRBV28; D gene: TRBD1; clone size: NA; CDR3 protein: CASSPSRDRVGSNQPQHF; CDR3 DNA: TGTGCCAGCAGTCCGTCCCGGGACAGGGTAGGTAGCAATCAGCCCCAGCATTTT
J gene: TRBJ2-2; V gene: TRBV7-6; D gene: TRBD1; clone size: NA; CDR3 protein: CASRSGQSMSGELFF; CDR3 DNA: TGTGCCAGCAGATCGGGACAGTCCATGAGCGGGGAGCTGTTTTTT
J gene: TRBJ2-1; V gene: TRBV7-6; D gene: TRBD2; clone size: NA; CDR3 protein: CASSLAGLAGAYNEQFF; CDR3 DNA: TGTGCCAGCAGCTTAGCGGGGCTAGCGGGGGCCTACAATGAGCAGTTCTTC
J gene: TRBJ1-2; V gene: TRBV9; D gene: TRBD1; clone size: NA; CDR3 protein: CASSTSSGGGYTF; CDR3 DNA: TGTGCCAGCAGCACATCATCAGGGGGTGGCTACACCTTC
J gene: TRBJ2-3; V gene: TRBV3-1/TRBV3-2; D gene: NA; clone size: NA; CDR3 protein: CASSQDPAGPTDTQYF; CDR3 DNA: TGTGCCAGCAGCCAAGATCCTGCAGGGCCCACAGATACGCAGTATTTT
J gene: TRBJ1-1; V gene: TRBV5-6; D gene: NA; clone size: NA; CDR3 protein: CASSSPYSPYTEAFF; CDR3 DNA: TGTGCCAGCAGCTCGCCTTACTCTCCGTACACTGAAGCTTTCTTT
J gene: TRBJ1-1; V gene: TRBV5-1; D gene: NA; clone size: NA; CDR3 protein: CASSSGGSTEAFF; CDR3 DNA: TGCGCCAGCAGCTCCGGGGGAAGCACTGAAGCTTTCTTT
J gene: TRBJ1-2; V gene: TRBV19; D gene: TRBD1; clone size: NA; CDR3 protein: CASSISDRLSLSYGYTF; CDR3 DNA: TGTGCCAGTAGTATCTCGGACAGGCTTTCTCTTTCCTATGGCTACACCTTC
J gene: TRBJ1-5; V gene: TRBV2; D gene: TRBD1; clone size: NA; CDR3 protein: CASSIGQAETQPQHF; CDR3 DNA: TGTGCCAGCAGTATTGGACAGGCAGAAACACAGCCCCAGCATTTT
J gene: TRBJ2-1; V gene: TRBV6-5; D gene: TRBD1; clone size: NA; CDR3 protein: CASRRSTGGNEQFF; CDR3 DNA: TGTGCCAGCAGACGCTCGACAGGGGGCAATGAGCAGTTCTTC
J gene: TRBJ2-1; V gene: TRBV20-1; D gene: NA; clone size: few; CDR3 protein: CSALDSRRFF; CDR3 DNA: TGCAGTGCCTTGGACTCCCGCAGGTTCTTC
J gene: TRBJ2-2; V gene: TRBV9; D gene: TRBD2; clone size: NA; CDR3 protein: CASDTTGRGGELFF; CDR3 DNA: TGTGCCAGCGACACTACGGGGAGGGGCGGGGAGCTGTTTTTT
J gene: TRBJ1-2; V gene: TRBV3-1/TRBV3-2; D gene: TRBD1; clone size: NA; CDR3 protein: CASSQGGQVYGYTF; CDR3 DNA: TGTGCCAGCAGCCAAGGGGGACAGGTCTATGGCTACACCTTC
J gene: TRBJ2-6; V gene: TRBV19; D gene: NA; clone size: NA; CDR3 protein: CASGSFVGANVLTF; CDR3 DNA: TGTGCCAGCGGGAGTTTTGTTGGGGCCAACGTCCTGACTTTC
J gene: TRBJ1-5; V gene: TRBV19; D gene: TRBD1; clone size: NA; CDR3 protein: CASSIGRDRVNQPQHF; CDR3 DNA: TGTGCCAGTAGTATAGGTAGGGACAGGGTTAATCAGCCCCAGCATTTT
J gene: TRBJ2-5; V gene: TRBV7-2; D gene: TRBD2; clone size: NA; CDR3 protein: CASSSGGIQETQYF; CDR3 DNA: TGTGCCAGCAGCTCGGGGGGGATTCAAGAGACCCAGTACTTC
J gene: TRBJ1-3; V gene: TRBV5-1; D gene: TRBD1; clone size: NA; CDR3 protein: CASSSTVTGSGNTIYF; CDR3 DNA: TGCGCCAGCAGCTCGACAGTGACAGGGTCTGGAAACACCATATATTTT
J gene: TRBJ2-7; V gene: TRBV21-1; D gene: NA; clone size: NA; CDR3 protein: CASSKESGSFAREQYF; CDR3 DNA: TGTGCCAGCAGCAAAGAATCGGGGAGTTTTGCGCGCGAGCAGTACTTC
J gene: TRBJ1-2; V gene: TRBV2; D gene: TRBD1; clone size: NA; CDR3 protein: CASSDPGTGYGYTF; CDR3 DNA: TGTGCCAGCAGCGACCCCGGGACAGGATATGGCTACACCTTC
J gene: TRBJ2-2; V gene: TRBV24-1; D gene: NA; clone size: NA; CDR3 protein: CATSDPTYIGELFF; CDR3 DNA: TGTGCCACCAGTGATCCCACGTACATCGGGGAGCTGTTTTTT
J gene: TRBJ1-3; V gene: TRBV5-1; D gene: TRBD1; clone size: NA; CDR3 protein: CASSLAEQGNGNTIYF; CDR3 DNA: TGCGCCAGCAGCTTGGCGGAACAGGGGAACGGAAACACCATATATTTT
J gene: TRBJ2-3; V gene: TRBV24-1; D gene: NA; clone size: NA; CDR3 protein: CATSEAQGKGTDTQYF; CDR3 DNA: TGTGCCACCAGTGAAGCTCAGGGGAAGGGCACAGATACGCAGTATTTT
J gene: TRBJ2-1; V gene: TRBV27; D gene: NA; clone size: NA; CDR3 protein: CASSFSAEAEQFF; CDR3 DNA: TGTGCCAGCAGTTTTTCAGCGGAGGCTGAGCAGTTCTTC
J gene: TRBJ1-1; V gene: TRBV13; D gene: NA; clone size: NA; CDR3 protein: CASSERVTNTEAFF; CDR3 DNA: TGTGCCAGCAGCGAGAGGGTGACGAACACTGAAGCTTTCTTT
J gene: TRBJ1-2; V gene: TRBV19; D gene: TRBD1; clone size: NA; CDR3 protein: CASSGQGASDGYTF; CDR3 DNA: TGTGCCAGTAGTGGGCAGGGGGCTTCCGATGGCTACACCTTC
J gene: TRBJ1-3; V gene: TRBV5-1; D gene: NA; clone size: NA; CDR3 protein: CASSSNGQGHSGNTIYF; CDR3 DNA: TGCGCCAGCAGCTCTAACGGCCAGGGGCACTCTGGAAACACCATATATTTT
J gene: TRBJ1-2; V gene: TRBV29-1; D gene: TRBD1; clone size: NA; CDR3 protein: CSVEPRGQGGYGYTF; CDR3 DNA: TGCAGCGTTGAACCGAGGGGACAGGGGGGTTATGGCTACACCTTC
J gene: TRBJ1-2; V gene: TRBV3-1/TRBV3-2; D gene: TRBD1; clone size: few; CDR3 protein: CASSQAFGTAKSTF; CDR3 DNA: TGTGCCAGCAGCCAAGCATTCGGGACAGCGAAAAGCACCTTC
J gene: TRBJ2-7; V gene: TRBV5-8; D gene: NA; clone size: NA; CDR3 protein: CASSLQGTPSYEQYF; CDR3 DNA: TGTGCCAGCAGCTTGCAAGGGACACCCTCCTACGAGCAGTACTTC